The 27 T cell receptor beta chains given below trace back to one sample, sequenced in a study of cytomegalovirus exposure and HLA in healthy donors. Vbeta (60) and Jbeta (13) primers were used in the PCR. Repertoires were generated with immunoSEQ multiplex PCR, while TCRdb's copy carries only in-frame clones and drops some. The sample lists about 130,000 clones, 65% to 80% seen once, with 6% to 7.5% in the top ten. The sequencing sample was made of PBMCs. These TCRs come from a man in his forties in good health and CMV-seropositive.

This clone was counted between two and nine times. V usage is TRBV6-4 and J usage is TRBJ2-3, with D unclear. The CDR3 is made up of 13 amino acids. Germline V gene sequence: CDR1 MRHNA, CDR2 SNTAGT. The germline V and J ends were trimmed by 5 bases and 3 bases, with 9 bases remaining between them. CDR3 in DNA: TGTGCCAGCAGTTTGGAGAGGACAGATACGCAGTATTTT. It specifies CASSLERTDTQYF.

CDR3 coding DNA: TGTGCCAGCAGTGGGGGGCCTGAGTTCTTC. Protein sequence: CASSGGPEFF. The chain combines TRBV25-1 with TRBJ2-1; possibly TRBD1 for D (6 bases). The CDR3 has 10 residues. In germline, CDR1 is MGHDK, CDR2 SYGVNS. V was cut by 4 bases and J by 14 bases, with 9 bases left in between.

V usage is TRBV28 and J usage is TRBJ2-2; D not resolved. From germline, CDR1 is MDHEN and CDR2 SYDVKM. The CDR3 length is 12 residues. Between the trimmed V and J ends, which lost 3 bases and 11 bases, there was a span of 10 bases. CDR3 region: CASSFKRRELFF. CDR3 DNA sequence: TGTGCCAGCAGTTTTAAACGGAGAGAGCTGTTTTTT.

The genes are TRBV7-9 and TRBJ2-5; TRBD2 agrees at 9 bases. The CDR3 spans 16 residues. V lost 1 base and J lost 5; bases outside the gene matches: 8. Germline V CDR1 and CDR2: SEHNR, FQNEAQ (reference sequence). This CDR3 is CASSLGGSGSWETQYF. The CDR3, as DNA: TGTGCCAGCAGCTTAGGGGGTAGCGGGAGTTGGGAGACCCAGTACTTC.

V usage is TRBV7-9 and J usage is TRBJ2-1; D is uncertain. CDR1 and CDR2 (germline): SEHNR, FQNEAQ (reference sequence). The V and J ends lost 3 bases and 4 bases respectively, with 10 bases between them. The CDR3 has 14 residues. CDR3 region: CASSFGGLYNEQFF. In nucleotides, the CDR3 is TGTGCCAGCAGCTTTGGCGGCCTGTACAATGAGCAGTTCTTC.

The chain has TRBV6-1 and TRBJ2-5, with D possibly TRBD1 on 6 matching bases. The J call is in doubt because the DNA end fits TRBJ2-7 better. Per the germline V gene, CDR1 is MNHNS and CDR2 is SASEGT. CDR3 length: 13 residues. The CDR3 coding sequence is TGTGCCAGCAACCGAGGACAGACCTACGAGCAGTACTTC. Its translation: CASNRGQTYEQYF.

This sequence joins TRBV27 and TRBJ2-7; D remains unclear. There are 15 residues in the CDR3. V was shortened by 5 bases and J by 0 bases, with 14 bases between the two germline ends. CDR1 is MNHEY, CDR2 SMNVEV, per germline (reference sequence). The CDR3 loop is CASSPNRHASYEQYF. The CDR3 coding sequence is TGTGCCAGCAGTCCCAACAGACACGCCTCCTACGAGCAGTACTTC.

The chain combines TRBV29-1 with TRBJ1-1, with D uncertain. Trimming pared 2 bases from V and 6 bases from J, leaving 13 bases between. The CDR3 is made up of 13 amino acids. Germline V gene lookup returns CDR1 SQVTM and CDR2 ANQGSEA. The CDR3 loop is CSVERKQAPEAFF. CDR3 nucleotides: TGCAGCGTTGAACGGAAGCAAGCGCCTGAAGCTTTCTTT.

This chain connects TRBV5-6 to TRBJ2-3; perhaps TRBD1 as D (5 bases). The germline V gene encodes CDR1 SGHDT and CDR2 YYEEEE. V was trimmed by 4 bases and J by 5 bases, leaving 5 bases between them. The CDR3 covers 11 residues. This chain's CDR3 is CASSTGDTQYF. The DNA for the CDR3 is TGTGCCAGCAGCACAGGAGATACGCAGTATTTT.

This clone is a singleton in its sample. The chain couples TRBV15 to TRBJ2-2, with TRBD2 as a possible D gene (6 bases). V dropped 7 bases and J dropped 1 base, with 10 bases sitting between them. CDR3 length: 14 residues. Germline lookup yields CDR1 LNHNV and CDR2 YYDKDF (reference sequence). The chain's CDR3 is CATTLAVNTGELFF. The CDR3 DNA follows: TGTGCCACCACACTAGCAGTGAACACCGGGGAGCTGTTTTTT.

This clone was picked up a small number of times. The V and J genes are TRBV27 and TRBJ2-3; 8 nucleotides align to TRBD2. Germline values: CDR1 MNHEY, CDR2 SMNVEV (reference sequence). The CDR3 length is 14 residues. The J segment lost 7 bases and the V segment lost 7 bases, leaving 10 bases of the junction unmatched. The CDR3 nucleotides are TGTGCCAGCACCGGGGGGGAGCGCACTTATACGCAGTATTTT. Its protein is CASTGGERTYTQYF.

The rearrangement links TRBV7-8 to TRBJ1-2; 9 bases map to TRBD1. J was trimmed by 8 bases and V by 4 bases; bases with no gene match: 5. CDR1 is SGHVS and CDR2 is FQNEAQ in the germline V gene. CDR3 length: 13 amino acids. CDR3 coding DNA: TGTGCCAGCAGCTCCGGGGACAGGGAAGGCTACACCTTC. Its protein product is CASSSGDREGYTF. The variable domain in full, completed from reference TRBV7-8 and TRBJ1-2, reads GAGVSQSPRYKVAKRGQDVALRCDPISGHVSLFWYQQALGQGPEFLTYFQNEAQLDKSGLPSDRFFAERPEGSVSTLKIQRTQQEDSAVYLCASSSGDREGYTFGSGTRLTVV.

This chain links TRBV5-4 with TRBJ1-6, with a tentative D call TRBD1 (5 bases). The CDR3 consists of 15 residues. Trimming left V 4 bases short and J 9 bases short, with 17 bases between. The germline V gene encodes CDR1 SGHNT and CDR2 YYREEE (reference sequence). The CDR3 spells CASSARVSASSPLHF. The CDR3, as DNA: TGTGCCAGCAGCGCCAGGGTATCAGCAAGTTCACCCCTCCACTTT.

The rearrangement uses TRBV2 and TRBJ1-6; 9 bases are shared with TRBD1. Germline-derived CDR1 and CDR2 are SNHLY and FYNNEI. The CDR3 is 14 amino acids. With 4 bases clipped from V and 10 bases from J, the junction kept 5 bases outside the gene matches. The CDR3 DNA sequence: TGTGCCAGCAGTGTGGGACAGGGCGGGTCACCCCTCCACTTT. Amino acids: CASSVGQGGSPLHF.

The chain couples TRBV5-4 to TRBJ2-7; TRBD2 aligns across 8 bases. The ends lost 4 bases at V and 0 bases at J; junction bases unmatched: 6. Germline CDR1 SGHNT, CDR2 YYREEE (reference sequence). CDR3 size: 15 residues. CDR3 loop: CASSPPSGSSYEQYF. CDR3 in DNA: TGTGCCAGCAGCCCCCCCAGCGGGAGCTCCTACGAGCAGTACTTC.

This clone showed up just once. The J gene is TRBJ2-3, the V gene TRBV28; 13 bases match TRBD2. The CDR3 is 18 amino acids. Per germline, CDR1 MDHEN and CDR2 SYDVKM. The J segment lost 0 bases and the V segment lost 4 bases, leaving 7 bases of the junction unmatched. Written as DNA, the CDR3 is TGTGCCAGCAGTTCAGGACTAGCGGGAGAACATAGCACAGATACGCAGTATTTT. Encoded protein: CASSSGLAGEHSTDTQYF. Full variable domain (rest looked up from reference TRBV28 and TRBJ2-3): DVKVTQSSRYLVKRTGEKVFLECVQDMDHENMFWYRQDPGLGLRLIYFSYDVKMKEKGDIPEGYSVSREKKERFSLILESASTNQTSMYLCASSSGLAGEHSTDTQYFGPGTRLTVL.

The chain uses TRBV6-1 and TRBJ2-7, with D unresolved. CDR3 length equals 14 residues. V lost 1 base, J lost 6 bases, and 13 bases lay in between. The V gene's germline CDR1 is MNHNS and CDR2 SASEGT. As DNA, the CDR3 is TGTGCCAGCAGTGAAGTTAGAAACCAGCGCGAGCAGTACTTC. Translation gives CASSEVRNQREQYF.

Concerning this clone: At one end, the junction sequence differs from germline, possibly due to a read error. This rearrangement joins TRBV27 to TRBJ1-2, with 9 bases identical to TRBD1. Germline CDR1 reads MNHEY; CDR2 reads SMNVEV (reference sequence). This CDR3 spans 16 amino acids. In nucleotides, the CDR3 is TGTGCCAGCACCAAATCAACAGGGGGCGCAGACTATGGCTACACTTTC. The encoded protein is CASTKSTGGADYGYTF.

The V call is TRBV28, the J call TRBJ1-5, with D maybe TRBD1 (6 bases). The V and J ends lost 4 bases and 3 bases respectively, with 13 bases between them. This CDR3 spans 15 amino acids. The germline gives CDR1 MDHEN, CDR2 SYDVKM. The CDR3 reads CASSSPQGSNQPQHF. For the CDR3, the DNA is TGTGCCAGCAGTTCCCCCCAGGGGTCCAATCAGCCCCAGCATTTT.

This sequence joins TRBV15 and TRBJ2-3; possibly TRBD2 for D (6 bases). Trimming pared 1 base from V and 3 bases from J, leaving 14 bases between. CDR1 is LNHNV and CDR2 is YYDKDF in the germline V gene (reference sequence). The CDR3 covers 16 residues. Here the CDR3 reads CATSRGRGGPTDTQYF. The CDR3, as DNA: TGTGCCACCAGCAGAGGTCGCGGAGGGCCTACAGATACGCAGTATTTT.

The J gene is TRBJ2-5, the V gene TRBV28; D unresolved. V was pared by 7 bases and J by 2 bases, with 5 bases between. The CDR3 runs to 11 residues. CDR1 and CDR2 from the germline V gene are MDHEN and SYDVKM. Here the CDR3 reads CASTQQETQYF. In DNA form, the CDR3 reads TGTGCCAGCACCCAACAAGAGACCCAGTACTTC.

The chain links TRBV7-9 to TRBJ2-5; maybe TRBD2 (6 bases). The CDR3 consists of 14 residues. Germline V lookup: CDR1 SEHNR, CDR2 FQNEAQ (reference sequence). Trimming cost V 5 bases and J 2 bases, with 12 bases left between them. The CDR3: CASSPGAGQETQYF. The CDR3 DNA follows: TGTGCCAGCAGCCCCGGGGCGGGACAAGAGACCCAGTACTTC.

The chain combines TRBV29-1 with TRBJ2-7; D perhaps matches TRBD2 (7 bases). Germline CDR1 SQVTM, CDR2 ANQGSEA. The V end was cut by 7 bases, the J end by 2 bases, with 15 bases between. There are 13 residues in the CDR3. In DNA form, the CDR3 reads TGCAGCGCCGTTTCCGGGGGGCCCTACGAGCAGTACTTC. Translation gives CSAVSGGPYEQYF.

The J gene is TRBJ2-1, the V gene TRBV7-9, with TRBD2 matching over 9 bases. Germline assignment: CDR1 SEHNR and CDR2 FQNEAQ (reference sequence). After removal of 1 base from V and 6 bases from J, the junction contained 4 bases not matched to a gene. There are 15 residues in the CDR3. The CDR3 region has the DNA TGTGCCAGCAGCTTAGGAGGCGGGAGGGCCAATGAGCAGTTCTTC. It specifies CASSLGGGRANEQFF.

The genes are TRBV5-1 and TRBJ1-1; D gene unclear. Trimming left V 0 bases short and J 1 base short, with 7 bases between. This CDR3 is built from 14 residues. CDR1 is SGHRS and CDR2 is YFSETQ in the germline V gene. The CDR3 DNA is TGCGCCAGCAGCTTGGTGGCAGGGAACACTGAAGCTTTCTTT. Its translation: CASSLVAGNTEAFF.

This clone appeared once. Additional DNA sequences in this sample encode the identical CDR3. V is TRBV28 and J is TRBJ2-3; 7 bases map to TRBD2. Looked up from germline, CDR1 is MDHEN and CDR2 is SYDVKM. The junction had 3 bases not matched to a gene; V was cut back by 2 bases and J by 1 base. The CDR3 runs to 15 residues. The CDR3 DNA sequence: TGTGCCAGCAGTTTAGAAGGGAGGGGCACAGATACGCAGTATTTT. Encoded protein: CASSLEGRGTDTQYF.

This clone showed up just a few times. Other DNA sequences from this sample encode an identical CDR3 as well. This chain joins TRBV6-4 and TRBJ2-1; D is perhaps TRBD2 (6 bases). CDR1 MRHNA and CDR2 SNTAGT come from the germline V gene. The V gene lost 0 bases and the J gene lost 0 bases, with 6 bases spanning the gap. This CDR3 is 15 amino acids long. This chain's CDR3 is CASSDSSGSYNEQFF. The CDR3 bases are TGTGCCAGCAGTGACTCTAGCGGCTCCTACAATGAGCAGTTCTTC.